This T cell receptor (beta chain) was retrieved from a study of blood T cell repertoires in COVID-19. On the study more broadly: From the United States, Italy and Spain came samples of acute and convalescent COVID-19.

The V gene's germline CDR1 is SNHLY and CDR2 FYNNEI. The CDR3 sequence is 15 residues long. V was cut by 5 bases and J by 0 bases, with 13 bases left in between. Original methodology: Reference gene primer amplification gave estimated nucleated cell counts. The table came from immunoSEQ multiplex PCR; TCRdb's copy has only in-frame clones and leaves some out. V, J and clone size derive from that table, while D and trimming were established from the DNA sequence. This table has about 180,000 clones, about 86% appearing once. The genes are TRBV2 and TRBJ1-1, with unresolved D. The specimen sequenced was peripheral blood. This receptor was identified in a man between 45 and 60 years old with active or convalescent COVID-19. The CDR3 loop reads CASSKGRGLNTEAFF. For the CDR3, the DNA is TGTGCCAGCAGTAAGGGCCGGGGTTTGAACACTGAAGCTTTCTTT.